A single sample gave rise to the 27 T cell receptor beta chains below, sequenced in a study of cytomegalovirus exposure and HLA in healthy donors. 60 Vbeta and 13 Jbeta primers were used in PCR. The method was immunoSEQ multiplex PCR; TCRdb's version includes in-frame clones alone and lacks a portion of them. The sample yields 130,000 to 150,000 clones, roughly 80% seen once. The specimen sequenced was PBMCs. The receptors come from a male donor in good health and CMV-seronegative.

The genes are TRBV2 and TRBJ2-7, with D possibly being TRBD1 (6 bases). The CDR3 spans 14 residues. Between the trimmed V and J ends, which lost 7 bases and 6 bases, there was a span of 19 bases. The germline gives CDR1 SNHLY, CDR2 FYNNEI. CDR3 coding DNA: TGTGCCAGCAATGGGGCAGGGGCAACGGGCGAGCAGTACTTC. It translates to CASNGAGATGEQYF.

The J gene is TRBJ2-5, the V gene TRBV29-1; 13 nucleotides line up with TRBD2. Trimming cost V 4 bases and J 4 bases; bases outside gene matches: 3. The V gene's germline CDR1 is SQVTM and CDR2 ANQGSEA. The CDR3 totals 14 residues. CDR3 in DNA: TGCAGCGTTGGAGGACTAGCGGGGGCAGAGACCCAGTACTTC. Encoded protein: CSVGGLAGAETQYF.

The rearrangement joins TRBV10-1 to TRBJ2-3; 13 bases are shared with TRBD2. The CDR3 runs 19 residues. The V and J ends lost 4 bases and 0 bases, in that order; junction bases with no gene match: 10. Germline V gives CDR1 WNHNN, CDR2 SYGVQD (reference sequence). The CDR3 loop reads CASSGGLAGVSASTDTQYF. CDR3 DNA sequence: TGCGCCAGCAGTGGAGGACTAGCGGGGGTATCCGCTAGCACAGATACGCAGTATTTT.

The CDR3 is CASSPRQENSYEQYF. The CDR3 DNA reads TGTGCCAGCAGCCCTCGACAGGAAAACTCCTACGAGCAGTACTTC. V and J are TRBV14 and TRBJ2-7; possible D gene TRBD1, 6 bases. V lost 4 bases, J lost 0 bases, and 13 bases lay in between. Germline V CDR1 and CDR2: SGHDN, FVKESK. CDR3 length equals 15 residues.

Comments on this clone: Germline and junction disagree at one end, which may indicate a read error. CDR3 amino acids: CASSFKAGPFGETQYF. CDR3 nucleotides: TGTGCCAGTAGCTTCAAGGCAGGGCCTTTCGGTGAGACCCAGTACTTC. V usage is TRBV5-5 and J usage is TRBJ2-5; D perhaps matches TRBD1 (5 bases). The CDR3 is 16 amino acids. Germline CDR1 SGHKS, CDR2 YYEKEE (reference sequence).

The chain links TRBV4-2 to TRBJ2-1; 8 bases align to TRBD1. CDR1 and CDR2 from the germline V gene are LGHNA and YNFKEQ. The V gene end was trimmed by 3 bases and the J gene end by 4 bases; junction bases not matched to a gene: 8. CDR3 length equals 16 residues. This CDR3 is CASSQRQGMGYNEQFF. The CDR3 DNA sequence: TGTGCCAGCAGCCAGCGACAGGGGATGGGGTACAATGAGCAGTTCTTC.

The chain carries TRBV7-2 and TRBJ2-5, with D perhaps matching TRBD1 (6 bases). Deletions cut 5 bases from V and 1 base from J, with 8 bases between. The germline V gene has CDR1 SGHTA and CDR2 FQGNSA. The CDR3 loop spans 13 amino acids. In DNA form, the CDR3 reads TGTGCCAGCAGCACAGGGTTCCAAGAGACCCAGTACTTC. Its translation is CASSTGFQETQYF. Based on the CDR3 plus reference TRBV7-2 and TRBJ2-5, the full variable domain is GAGVSQSPSNKVTEKGKDVELRCDPISGHTALYWYRQSLGQGLEFLIYFQGNSAPDKSGLPSDRFSAERTGGSVSTLTIQRTQQEDSAVYLCASSTGFQETQYFGPGTRLLVL.

This clone was seen a single time. This chain connects TRBV4-1 to TRBJ1-4, with 10 bases matching TRBD1. Germline loops: CDR1 MGHRA, CDR2 YSYEKL. Trimming at V came to 7 bases and at J to 4 bases, leaving 12 bases not matched to a gene. The CDR3 is 17 amino acids. The CDR3 nucleotides are TGCGCCAGCAATAAGGGACAGGGGATCGGGATTAATGAAAAACTGTTTTTT. Protein: CASNKGQGIGINEKLFF.

The V gene is TRBV6-6, the J gene TRBJ1-1; no definite D call. The CDR3 covers 15 residues. Germline CDR1 is MNHNY and CDR2 is SVGAGI (reference sequence). Trimming cost V 0 bases and J 5 bases, with 13 bases left between them. The CDR3 loop reads CASSYSSPRGTEAFF. In DNA form, the CDR3 reads TGTGCCAGCAGTTACTCGAGTCCGCGGGGAACTGAAGCTTTCTTT.

The V gene is TRBV4-2, the J gene TRBJ2-3; 8 bases align to TRBD1. Germline V CDR1 and CDR2: LGHNA, YNFKEQ. With 6 bases clipped from V and 1 base from J, the junction kept 9 bases outside the gene matches. The CDR3 is 16 residues long. CDR3 sequence: CASRRGSGGGTDTQYF. CDR3 in DNA: TGTGCCAGCAGACGAGGATCAGGGGGCGGCACAGATACGCAGTATTTT.

The chain has TRBV11-3 and TRBJ2-3; 8 bases are shared with TRBD2. Unmatched junction bases numbered 4, after V lost 5 bases and J lost 6 bases. This CDR3 is built from 13 residues. The germline CDR1 and CDR2 sequences are SGHNT and YENEEA. This CDR3 is CASSRGGADTQYF. CDR3 coding DNA: TGTGCCAGCAGCCGGGGGGGCGCCGATACGCAGTATTTT.

V and J are TRBV7-2 and TRBJ2-3; D unresolved. The CDR3 covers 14 residues. V shed 1 base and J shed 1 base, with 6 bases lying between them. Germline V gives CDR1 SGHTA, CDR2 FQGNSA. The CDR3 here is CASSLVVRTDTQYF. CDR3 sequence (DNA): TGTGCCAGCAGCTTAGTCGTCCGCACAGATACGCAGTATTTT.

The V call is TRBV5-1, the J call TRBJ1-2; D may be TRBD1 (5 bases). Trimming pared 2 bases from V and 1 base from J, leaving 9 bases between. CDR1 and CDR2 from the germline V gene are SGHRS and YFSETQ. CDR3 size: 14 residues. CDR3 sequence: CASSFWGDNYGYTF. As DNA, the CDR3 is TGCGCCAGCAGCTTCTGGGGGGATAACTATGGCTACACCTTC.

The sample holds a few counts of this clone. The chain joins TRBV5-4 to TRBJ1-2; D is ambiguous. The germline V gene has CDR1 SGHNT and CDR2 YYREEE (reference sequence). CDR3 length equals 12 residues. Trimming removed 2 bases from V and 6 bases from J, with 8 bases in between. The DNA for the CDR3 is TGTGCCAGCAGCTTTCCCTACGATGGCTACACCTTC. It specifies CASSFPYDGYTF.

The genes are TRBV28 and TRBJ1-6; D might be TRBD1 (6 bases). The CDR3 consists of 15 residues. Germline loops: CDR1 MDHEN, CDR2 SYDVKM. With 4 bases removed from V and 9 bases from J, the gap between germline ends came to 16 bases. The CDR3 loop is CASSYATGIGSPLHF. The DNA of the CDR3 is TGTGCCAGCAGTTACGCGACAGGAATAGGTTCACCCCTCCACTTT.

The chain is built from TRBV11-2 and TRBJ2-7, with D perhaps TRBD2 (6 bases). CDR3 size: 18 residues. V shed 0 bases and J shed 2 bases, with 20 bases lying between them. Germline V gene lookup returns CDR1 SGHAT and CDR2 FQNNGV. In DNA form, the CDR3 reads TGTGCCAGCAGCTTAGAAATCGGGGGTTCCTTAACGGCCTACGAGCAGTACTTC. Its translation is CASSLEIGGSLTAYEQYF.

This clone was detected only once. The V and J genes are TRBV20-1 and TRBJ1-1; 7 positions match TRBD1. The CDR3 contains 11 residues. V lost 6 bases to trimming and J lost 12 bases; unmatched junction nucleotides: 10. Germline CDR1 reads DFQATT; CDR2 reads SNEGSKA (reference sequence). As DNA, the CDR3 is TGCAGTGCCCTCTCCCGACAGGGCCCTTTCTTT. The encoded protein is CSALSRQGPFF.

The chain joins TRBV7-2 to TRBJ1-4, with D tentatively TRBD1 (6 bases). V lost 7 bases and J 5 bases, leaving 11 bases between the germline ends. The CDR3 runs 13 residues. Germline CDR1 and CDR2: SGHTA and FQGNSA. DNA for the CDR3: TGTGCCAGCAAGAGGACAGCAAATGAAAAACTGTTTTTT. It yields the protein CASKRTANEKLFF.

The V gene is TRBV18, the J gene TRBJ2-2, with D unclear. V gave up 2 bases and J gave up 3 bases, with 4 bases separating them. Germline CDR1 reads KGHSH; CDR2 reads LQKENI. There are 13 residues in the CDR3. The CDR3 nucleotides are TGTGCCAGCTCACCATTAGACACCGGGGAGCTGTTTTTT. It translates to CASSPLDTGELFF.

The chain couples TRBV4-3 to TRBJ2-6; the D gene is possibly TRBD2 (6 bases). The CDR3 loop spans 18 amino acids. Germline CDR1 and CDR2: LGHNA and YSLEER. Trimming stripped 0 bases from V and 0 bases from J, with 12 bases between. This CDR3 is CASSQDPGAVSGANVLTF. The DNA of the CDR3 is TGCGCCAGCAGCCAAGACCCGGGAGCAGTCTCTGGGGCCAACGTCCTGACTTTC.

The rearrangement joins TRBV27 to TRBJ1-2, with 7 bases identical to TRBD1. The V and J ends lost 5 bases and 4 bases, in that order; junction bases with no gene match: 10. Germline values: CDR1 MNHEY, CDR2 SMNVEV (reference sequence). The CDR3 length is 15 residues. The CDR3 loop reads CASSGQTGNLYGYTF. The CDR3 DNA sequence: TGTGCCAGCAGTGGCCAGACAGGGAACCTCTATGGCTACACCTTC.

The chain combines TRBV29-1 with TRBJ1-5; 11 bases match TRBD1. Germline assignment: CDR1 SQVTM and CDR2 ANQGSEA. V trimming: 8 bases; J trimming: 7 bases; junction bases outside the gene matches: 10. This CDR3 has 14 amino acids. DNA of the CDR3: TGCAGCCAAGGGGGGGACAGGGGGATCCAGCCCCAGCATTTT. Its translation is CSQGGDRGIQPQHF. Complete variable domain (other parts from reference TRBV29-1 and TRBJ1-5): SAVISQKPSRDICQRGTSLTIQCQVDSQVTMMFWYRQQPGQSLTLIATANQGSEATYESGFVIDKFPISRPNLTFSTLTVSNMSPEDSSIYLCSQGGDRGIQPQHFGDGTRLSIL.

This chain connects TRBV10-3 to TRBJ1-1; D is perhaps TRBD1 (6 bases). V was shortened by 7 bases and J by 3 bases, with 12 bases between the two germline ends. CDR3 length: 13 amino acids. Germline CDR1 reads ENHRY; CDR2 reads SYGVKD. The CDR3 DNA follows: TGTGCCATCAAGCAGGGGCCGGACACTGAAGCTTTCTTT. It translates to CAIKQGPDTEAFF.

The chain carries TRBV25-1 and TRBJ2-1; D is perhaps TRBD1 (6 bases). This CDR3 has 13 residues. The germline V and J ends were trimmed by 3 bases and 8 bases, with 11 bases remaining between them. The germline V gene has CDR1 MGHDK and CDR2 SYGVNS. In nucleotides, the CDR3 is TGTGCCAGCAGTGAGTACAGGGACGATGAGCAGTTCTTC. It translates to CASSEYRDDEQFF.

This chain connects TRBV18 to TRBJ1-5; D uncertain. The germline V and J ends were trimmed by 6 bases and 4 bases, with 13 bases remaining between them. The CDR3 runs 14 residues. CDR1 and CDR2 from the germline V gene are KGHSH and LQKENI. DNA of the CDR3: TGTGCCAGCTCGCCGGGTCGAGAAAATCAGCCCCAGCATTTT. It yields the protein CASSPGRENQPQHF.

The V call is TRBV11-2, the J call TRBJ2-3, with a possible D match to TRBD1 (6 bases). V was shortened by 0 bases and J by 6 bases, with 7 bases between the two germline ends. The CDR3 extends over 13 amino acids. Germline assignment: CDR1 SGHAT and CDR2 FQNNGV. CDR3 sequence reads: CASSLDRGDTQYF. The DNA for the CDR3 is TGTGCCAGCAGCTTAGACAGGGGCGATACGCAGTATTTT.

V is TRBV5-4 and J is TRBJ2-1, with 9 bases fitting TRBD2. J lost 6 bases, V lost 0 bases, and 7 bases had no gene match. The V gene's germline CDR1 is SGHNT and CDR2 YYREEE (reference sequence). The CDR3 extends over 16 amino acids. The chain's CDR3 is CASSLVGGLAGNEQFF. The DNA for the CDR3 is TGTGCCAGCAGCTTGGTAGGGGGACTAGCTGGCAATGAGCAGTTCTTC.